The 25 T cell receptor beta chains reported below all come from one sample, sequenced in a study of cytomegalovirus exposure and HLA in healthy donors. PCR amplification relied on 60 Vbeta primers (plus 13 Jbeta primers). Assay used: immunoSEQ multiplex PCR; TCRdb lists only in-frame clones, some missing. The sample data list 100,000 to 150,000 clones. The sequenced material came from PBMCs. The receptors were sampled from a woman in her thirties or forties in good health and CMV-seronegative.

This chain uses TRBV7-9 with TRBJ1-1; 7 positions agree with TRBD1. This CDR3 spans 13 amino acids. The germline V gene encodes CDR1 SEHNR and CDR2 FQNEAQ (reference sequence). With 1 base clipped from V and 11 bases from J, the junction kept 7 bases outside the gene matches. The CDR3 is CASSLVERGLAFF. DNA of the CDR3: TGTGCCAGCAGCTTAGTAGAGAGGGGGCTGGCTTTCTTT. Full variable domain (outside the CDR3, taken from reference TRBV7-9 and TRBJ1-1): DTGVSQNPRHKITKRGQNVTFRCDPISEHNRLYWYRQTLGQGPEFLTYFQNEAQLEKSRLLSDRFSAERPKGSFSTLEIQRTEQGDSAMYLCASSLVERGLAFFGQGTRLTVV.

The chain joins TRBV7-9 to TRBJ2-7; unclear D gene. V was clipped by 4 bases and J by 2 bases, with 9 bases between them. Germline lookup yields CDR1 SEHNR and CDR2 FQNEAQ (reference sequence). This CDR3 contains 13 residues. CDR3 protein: CASSSIKTYEQYF. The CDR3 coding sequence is TGTGCCAGCAGCTCTATTAAAACCTACGAGCAGTACTTC.

The CDR3 sequence: CASTQLTIGEQYF. DNA for the CDR3: TGTGCCAGCACCCAATTAACGATCGGAGAGCAGTACTTC. This sequence joins TRBV6-6 and TRBJ2-5; D unclear. Germline CDR1 is MNHNY and CDR2 is SVGAGI (reference sequence). CDR3 length: 13 residues. V lost 7 bases and J 11 bases, leaving 20 bases between the germline ends.

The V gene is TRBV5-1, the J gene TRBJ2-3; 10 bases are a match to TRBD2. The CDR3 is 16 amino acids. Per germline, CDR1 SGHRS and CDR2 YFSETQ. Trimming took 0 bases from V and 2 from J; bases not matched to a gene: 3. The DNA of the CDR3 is TGCGCCAGCAGCTTGGGGACTAGCGGACACACAGATACGCAGTATTTT. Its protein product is CASSLGTSGHTDTQYF.

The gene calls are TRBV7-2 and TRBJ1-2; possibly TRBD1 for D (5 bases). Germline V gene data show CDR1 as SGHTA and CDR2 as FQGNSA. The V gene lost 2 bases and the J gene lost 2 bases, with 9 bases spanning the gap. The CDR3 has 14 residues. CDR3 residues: CASSLREGNYGYTF. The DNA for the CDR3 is TGTGCCAGCAGCTTAAGGGAGGGGAACTATGGCTACACCTTC.

The CDR3 spells CASSLVSTSALGRNEQFF. CDR3 bases: TGTGCCAGCAGCTTAGTATCTACTAGCGCCTTAGGCCGCAATGAGCAGTTCTTC. This chain joins TRBV11-3 and TRBJ2-1, with 7 positions matching TRBD2. In germline, CDR1 is SGHNT, CDR2 YENEEA. This CDR3 is built from 18 residues. The V segment lost 1 base and the J segment 6 bases; nucleotides outside the gene matches: 15. The variable domain in full, completed from reference TRBV11-3 and TRBJ2-1, reads EAGVVQSPRYKIIEKKQPVAFWCNPISGHNTLYWYLQNLGQGPELLIRYENEEAVDDSQLPKDRFSAERLKGVDSTLKIQPAELGDSAVYLCASSLVSTSALGRNEQFFGPGTRLTVL.

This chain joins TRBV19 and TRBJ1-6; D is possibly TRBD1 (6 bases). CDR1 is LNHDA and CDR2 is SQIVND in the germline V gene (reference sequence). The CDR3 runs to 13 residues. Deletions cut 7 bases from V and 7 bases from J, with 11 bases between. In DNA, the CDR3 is TGTGCCAGTAAGGACAGATTAAATTCACCCCTCCACTTT. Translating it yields CASKDRLNSPLHF.

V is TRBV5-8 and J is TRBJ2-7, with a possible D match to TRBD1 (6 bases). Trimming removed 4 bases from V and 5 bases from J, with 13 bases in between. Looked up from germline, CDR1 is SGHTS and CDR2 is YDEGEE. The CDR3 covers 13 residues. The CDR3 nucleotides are TGTGCCAGCAGCCAGACTTACAGGGACGAGCAGTACGTC. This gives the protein CASSQTYRDEQYV.

In DNA form, the CDR3 reads TGTGCCAGCAGCTTATTTCCCAGCTCCTACGAGCGGTACGTC. Translated, it gives CASSLFPSSYERYV. The chain carries TRBV5-6 and TRBJ2-7; D ambiguous. Germline V CDR1 and CDR2: SGHDT, YYEEEE. CDR3 length: 14 residues.

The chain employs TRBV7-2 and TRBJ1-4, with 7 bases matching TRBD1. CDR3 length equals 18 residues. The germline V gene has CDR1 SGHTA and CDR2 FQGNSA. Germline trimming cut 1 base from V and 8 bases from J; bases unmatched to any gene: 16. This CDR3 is CASSLVLVGQPGEEKLFF. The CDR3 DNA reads TGTGCCAGCAGCTTAGTCCTTGTGGGACAGCCGGGGGAGGAAAAACTGTTTTTT.

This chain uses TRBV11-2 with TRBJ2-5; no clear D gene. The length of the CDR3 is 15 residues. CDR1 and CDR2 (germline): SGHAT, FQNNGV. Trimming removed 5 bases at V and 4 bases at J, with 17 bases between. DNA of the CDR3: TGTGCCAGCAGCCTCCCCCGTTCAGGCGTAGAGACCCAGTACTTC. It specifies CASSLPRSGVETQYF.

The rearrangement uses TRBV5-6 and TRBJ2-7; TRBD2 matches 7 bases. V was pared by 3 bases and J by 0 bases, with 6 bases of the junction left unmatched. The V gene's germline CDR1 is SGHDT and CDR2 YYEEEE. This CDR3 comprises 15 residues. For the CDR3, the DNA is TGTGCCAGCAGCTCCCCCGGGGGGATCTCCTACGAGCAGTACTTC. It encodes CASSSPGGISYEQYF.

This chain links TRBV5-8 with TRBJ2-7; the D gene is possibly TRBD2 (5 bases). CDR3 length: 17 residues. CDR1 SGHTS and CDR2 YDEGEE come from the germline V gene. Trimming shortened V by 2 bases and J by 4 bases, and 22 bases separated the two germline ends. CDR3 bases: TGTGCCAGCAGCTTCTCATTCTCCGCTCGGGGAATTTACGAGCAGTACGTC. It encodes CASSFSFSARGIYEQYV.

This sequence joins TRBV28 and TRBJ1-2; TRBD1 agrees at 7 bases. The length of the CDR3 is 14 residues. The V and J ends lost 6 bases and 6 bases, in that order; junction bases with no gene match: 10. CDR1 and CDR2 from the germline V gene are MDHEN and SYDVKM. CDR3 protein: CASSPGQEPDGYTF. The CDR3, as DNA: TGTGCCAGCAGCCCCGGACAGGAGCCGGATGGCTACACCTTC.

The CDR3 loop reads CASSLGTSGATDTQYF. The CDR3 DNA is TGTGCCAGCAGTTTAGGGACTAGCGGGGCCACAGATACGCAGTATTTT. This rearrangement joins TRBV27 to TRBJ2-3; 13 bases map to TRBD2. V shed 2 bases, J shed 2 bases, and the junction held 1 base outside the gene matches. The CDR3 has 16 amino acids. Germline V gene sequence: CDR1 MNHEY, CDR2 SMNVEV (reference sequence).

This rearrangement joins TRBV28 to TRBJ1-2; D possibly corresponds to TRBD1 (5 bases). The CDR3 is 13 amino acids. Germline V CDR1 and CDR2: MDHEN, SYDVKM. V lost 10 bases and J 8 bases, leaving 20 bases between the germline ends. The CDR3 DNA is TGTGCCACCAGGACTGGGGCCATCTCGGGCTACACCTTC. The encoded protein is CATRTGAISGYTF.

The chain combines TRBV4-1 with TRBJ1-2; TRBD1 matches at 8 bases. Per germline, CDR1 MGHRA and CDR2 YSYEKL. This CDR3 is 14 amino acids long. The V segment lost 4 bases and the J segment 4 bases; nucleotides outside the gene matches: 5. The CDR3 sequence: CASSPTDRAYGYTF. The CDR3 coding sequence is TGCGCCAGCAGCCCCACGGACAGGGCCTATGGCTACACCTTC.

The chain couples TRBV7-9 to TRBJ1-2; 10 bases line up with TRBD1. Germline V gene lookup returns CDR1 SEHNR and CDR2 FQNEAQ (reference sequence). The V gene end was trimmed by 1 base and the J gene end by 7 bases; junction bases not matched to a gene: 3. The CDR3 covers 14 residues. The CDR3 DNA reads TGTGCCAGCAGCTTAGAAGGACAGGGGGGTGGCTACACCTTC. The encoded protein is CASSLEGQGGGYTF.

The CDR3 here is CASSLGSRNTEAFF. The DNA of the CDR3 is TGTGCCAGCAGCTTAGGGTCCAGAAACACTGAAGCTTTCTTT. The V gene is TRBV11-3, the J gene TRBJ1-1, with D unresolved. The CDR3 spans 14 residues. Trimming left V 1 base short and J 2 bases short, with 8 bases between. The germline gives CDR1 SGHNT, CDR2 YENEEA. The variable domain in full, completed from reference TRBV11-3 and TRBJ1-1, reads EAGVVQSPRYKIIEKKQPVAFWCNPISGHNTLYWYLQNLGQGPELLIRYENEEAVDDSQLPKDRFSAERLKGVDSTLKIQPAELGDSAVYLCASSLGSRNTEAFFGQGTRLTVV.

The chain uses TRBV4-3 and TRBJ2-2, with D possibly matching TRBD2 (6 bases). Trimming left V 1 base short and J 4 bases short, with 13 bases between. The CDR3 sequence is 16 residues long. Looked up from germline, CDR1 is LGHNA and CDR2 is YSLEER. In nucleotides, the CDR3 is TGCGCCAGCAGCCAAGGGGGCGGGGTCACCACCGGGGAGCTGTTTTTT. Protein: CASSQGGGVTTGELFF.

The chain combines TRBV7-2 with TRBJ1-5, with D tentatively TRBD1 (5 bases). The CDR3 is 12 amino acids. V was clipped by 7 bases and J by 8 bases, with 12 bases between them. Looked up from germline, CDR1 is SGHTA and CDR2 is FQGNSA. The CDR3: CASTVTVKPQHF. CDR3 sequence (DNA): TGTGCCAGCACCGTGACAGTTAAGCCCCAGCATTTT.

In DNA form, the CDR3 reads TGCGCCAGCAGCCGCGACAGTAGCACAGATACGCAGTATTTT. Residues: CASSRDSSTDTQYF. This chain uses TRBV5-1 with TRBJ2-3; tentative D call: TRBD1 (5 bases). Germline V gene lookup returns CDR1 SGHRS and CDR2 YFSETQ. This CDR3 comprises 14 residues. V gave up 4 bases and J gave up 0 bases, with 9 bases separating them. Combining the CDR3 with reference TRBV5-1 and TRBJ2-3 gives the whole variable domain KAGVTQTPRYLIKTRGQQVTLSCSPISGHRSVSWYQQTPGQGLQFLFEYFSETQRNKGNFPGRFSGRQFSNSRSEMNVSTLELGDSALYLCASSRDSSTDTQYFGPGTRLTVL.

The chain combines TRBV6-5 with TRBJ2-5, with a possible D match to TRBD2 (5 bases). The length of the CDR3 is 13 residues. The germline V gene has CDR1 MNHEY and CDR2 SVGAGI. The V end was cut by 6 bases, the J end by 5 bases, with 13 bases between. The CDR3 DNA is TGTGCCAGCAGCGAGGCCACGGGGGAGACCCAGTACTTC. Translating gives CASSEATGETQYF.

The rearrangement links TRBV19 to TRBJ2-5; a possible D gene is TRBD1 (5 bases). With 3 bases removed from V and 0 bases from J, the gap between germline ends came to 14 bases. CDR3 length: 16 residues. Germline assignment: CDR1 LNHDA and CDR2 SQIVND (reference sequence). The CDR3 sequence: CASSIGWTPNQETQYF. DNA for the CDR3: TGTGCCAGTAGTATCGGTTGGACACCAAACCAAGAGACCCAGTACTTC.

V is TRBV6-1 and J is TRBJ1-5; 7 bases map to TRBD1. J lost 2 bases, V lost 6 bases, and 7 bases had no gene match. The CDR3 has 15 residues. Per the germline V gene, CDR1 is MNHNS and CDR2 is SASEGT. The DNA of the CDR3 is TGTGCCAGCAGACTGGACAGGATTGGCAATCAGCCCCAGCATTTT. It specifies CASRLDRIGNQPQHF.